These 8 T cell receptor beta chains share one sample of origin, sequenced in a study of blood T cells in healthy people across ages. The use of a sample-barcoded 5' primer and a J-beta primer mix characterized a second PCR of about 6 to 11 cycles. TCRdb ran MiXCR on the 5' RACE reads and lists one entry per CDR3 protein. This sample has roughly 1,700,000 distinct CDR3 sequences, with roughly 27% found just once. Material: blood. The receptors were sampled from a woman between 25 and 40 years old in good health.

The J gene is TRBJ1-5, the V gene TRBV28; D remains unclear. The CDR3 runs to 15 residues. The germline CDR1 and CDR2 sequences are MDHEN and SYDVKM. Trimming left V 8 bases short and J 3 bases short, with 17 bases between. The CDR3 spells CASDYLTLANQPQHF. The DNA of the CDR3 is TGTGCCAGCGATTACCTGACGCTTGCCAATCAGCCCCAGCATTTT.

This clonotype was seen repeatedly, ten times or more. The chain combines TRBV7-9 with TRBJ2-5; D possibly corresponds to TRBD2 (6 bases). The CDR3 spans 15 residues. The germline CDR1 and CDR2 sequences are SEHNR and FQNEAQ (reference sequence). Trimming cost V 5 bases and J 1 base, with 14 bases left between them. CDR3 DNA: TGTGCCAGCAGCACCCAAGGGACTTCCCAAGAGACCCAGTACTTC. Translating it yields CASSTQGTSQETQYF.

This clonotype was seen many times. The chain is built from TRBV2 and TRBJ2-7; D remains unclear. Trimming shortened V by 4 bases and J by 3 bases, and 10 bases separated the two germline ends. Germline V gives CDR1 SNHLY, CDR2 FYNNEI. CDR3 length equals 13 residues. The CDR3 is CASSGTVGYEQYF. Here the CDR3 DNA reads TGTGCCAGCAGTGGGACGGTCGGCTACGAGCAGTACTTC.

The chain joins TRBV30 to TRBJ2-7; D remains ambiguous. There are 12 residues in the CDR3. The germline CDR1 and CDR2 sequences are GTSNPN and SVGIG (reference sequence). Trimming shortened V by 1 base and J by 2 bases, and 6 bases separated the two germline ends. The CDR3 region is CAWSEGTYEQYF. Here the CDR3 DNA reads TGTGCCTGGAGTGAAGGTACCTACGAGCAGTACTTC.

This rearrangement joins TRBV7-9 to TRBJ2-1; a possible D gene is TRBD2 (5 bases). V was shortened by 1 base and J by 2 bases, with 9 bases between the two germline ends. Germline assignment: CDR1 SEHNR and CDR2 FQNEAQ (reference sequence). The CDR3 is 15 residues long. Here the CDR3 DNA reads TGTGCCAGCAGCTTAGGGTGGGAGCCCTACAATGAGCAGTTCTTC. It translates to CASSLGWEPYNEQFF.

The V gene is TRBV27, the J gene TRBJ2-1, with D maybe TRBD2 (6 bases). This CDR3 is 14 amino acids long. Germline V gives CDR1 MNHEY, CDR2 SMNVEV (reference sequence). V was shortened by 7 bases and J by 7 bases, with 17 bases between the two germline ends. The CDR3 DNA is TGTGCCAGCATGTGGACCCCCGGAGGGAATGAGCAGTTCTTC. This sequence encodes CASMWTPGGNEQFF.

J is TRBJ2-7 and V is TRBV5-1; D call uncertain. Trimming removed 3 bases from V and 7 bases from J, with 14 bases in between. Germline V lookup: CDR1 SGHRS, CDR2 YFSETQ. This CDR3 is built from 13 residues. The CDR3 region has the DNA TGCGCCAGCAGCTCGGACCCCATCAAAGAGCAGTACTTC. It specifies CASSSDPIKEQYF.

The chain has TRBV11-2 and TRBJ2-3, with 7 bases that match TRBD2. The CDR3 totals 17 residues. V lost 4 bases and J lost 0; bases outside the gene matches: 10. CDR1 is SGHAT and CDR2 is FQNNGV in the germline V gene. This chain's CDR3 is CASSSRDYASSTDTQYF. The CDR3 coding sequence is TGTGCCAGCAGCTCAAGGGACTATGCCTCTAGCACAGATACGCAGTATTTT.